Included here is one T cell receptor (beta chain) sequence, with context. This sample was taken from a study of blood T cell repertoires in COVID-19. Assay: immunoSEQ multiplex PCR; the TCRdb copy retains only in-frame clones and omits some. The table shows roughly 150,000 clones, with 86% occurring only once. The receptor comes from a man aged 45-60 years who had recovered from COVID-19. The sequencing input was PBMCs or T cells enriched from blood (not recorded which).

The CDR3 DNA follows: TGTGCCAGTACCGTCCCGGGACAGCCGATCAATCAGCCCCAGCATTTT. Its protein is CASTVPGQPINQPQHF. The rearrangement links TRBV19 to TRBJ1-5, with 7 bases identical to TRBD1. The length of the CDR3 is 16 residues. J lost 3 bases, V lost 7 bases, and 12 bases had no gene match. Germline CDR1 is LNHDA and CDR2 is SQIVND (reference sequence).